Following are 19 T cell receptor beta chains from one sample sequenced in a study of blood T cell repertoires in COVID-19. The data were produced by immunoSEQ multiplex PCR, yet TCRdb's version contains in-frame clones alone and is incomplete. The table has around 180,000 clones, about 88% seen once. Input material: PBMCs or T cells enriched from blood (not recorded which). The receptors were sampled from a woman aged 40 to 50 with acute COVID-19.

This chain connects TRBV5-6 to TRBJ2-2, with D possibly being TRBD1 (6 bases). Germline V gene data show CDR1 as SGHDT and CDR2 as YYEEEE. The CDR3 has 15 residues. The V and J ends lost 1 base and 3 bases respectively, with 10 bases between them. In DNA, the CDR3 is TGTGCCAGCAGCTTGTTGGACAGATACACCGGGGAGCTGTTTTTT. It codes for CASSLLDRYTGELFF.

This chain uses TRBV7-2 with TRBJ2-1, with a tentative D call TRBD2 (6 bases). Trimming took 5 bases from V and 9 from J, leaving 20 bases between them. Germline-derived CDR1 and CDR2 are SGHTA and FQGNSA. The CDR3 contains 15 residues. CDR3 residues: CASSKGVADWGEQFF. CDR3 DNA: TGTGCCAGCAGCAAAGGAGTAGCGGACTGGGGTGAGCAGTTCTTC. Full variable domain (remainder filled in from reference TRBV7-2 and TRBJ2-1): GAGVSQSPSNKVTEKGKDVELRCDPISGHTALYWYRQSLGQGLEFLIYFQGNSAPDKSGLPSDRFSAERTGGSVSTLTIQRTQQEDSAVYLCASSKGVADWGEQFFGPGTRLTVL.

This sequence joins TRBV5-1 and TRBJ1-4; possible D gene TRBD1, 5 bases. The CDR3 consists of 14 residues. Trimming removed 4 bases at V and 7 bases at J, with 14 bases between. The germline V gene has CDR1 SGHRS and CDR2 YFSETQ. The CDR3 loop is CASSPDRPTEKLFF. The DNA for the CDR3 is TGCGCCAGCAGCCCAGACAGACCGACTGAAAAACTGTTTTTT.

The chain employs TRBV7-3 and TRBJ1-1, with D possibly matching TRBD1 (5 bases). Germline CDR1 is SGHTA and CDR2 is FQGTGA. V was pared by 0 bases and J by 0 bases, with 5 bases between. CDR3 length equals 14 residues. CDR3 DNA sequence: TGTGCCAGCAGCTTAACAGGGGTGAACACTGAAGCTTTCTTT. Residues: CASSLTGVNTEAFF.

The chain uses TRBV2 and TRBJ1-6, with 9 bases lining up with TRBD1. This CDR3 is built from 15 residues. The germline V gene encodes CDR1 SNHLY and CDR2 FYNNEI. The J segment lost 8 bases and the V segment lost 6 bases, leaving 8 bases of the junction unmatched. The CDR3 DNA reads TGTGCCAGCAGGGCCTACAGGGGGCTCGATTCACCCCTCCACTTT. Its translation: CASRAYRGLDSPLHF.

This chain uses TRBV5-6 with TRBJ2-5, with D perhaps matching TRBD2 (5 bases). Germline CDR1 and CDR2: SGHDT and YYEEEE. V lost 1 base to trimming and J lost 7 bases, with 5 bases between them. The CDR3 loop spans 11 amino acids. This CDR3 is CASSLSGTQYF. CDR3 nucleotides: TGTGCCAGCAGCTTGAGCGGGACCCAGTACTTC.

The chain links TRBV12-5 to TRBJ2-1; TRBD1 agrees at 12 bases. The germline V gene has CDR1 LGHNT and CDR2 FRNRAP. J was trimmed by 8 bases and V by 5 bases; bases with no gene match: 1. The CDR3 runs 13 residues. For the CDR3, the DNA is TGTGCTAGTGGTAGGGACAGGGGGCATGAGCAGTTCTTC. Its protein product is CASGRDRGHEQFF.

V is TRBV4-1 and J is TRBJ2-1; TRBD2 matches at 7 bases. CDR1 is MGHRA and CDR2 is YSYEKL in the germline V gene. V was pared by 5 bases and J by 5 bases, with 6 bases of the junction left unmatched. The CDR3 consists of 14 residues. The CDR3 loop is CASSRTSLNNEQFF. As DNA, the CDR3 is TGCGCCAGCAGCAGGACTAGTCTGAACAATGAGCAGTTCTTC.

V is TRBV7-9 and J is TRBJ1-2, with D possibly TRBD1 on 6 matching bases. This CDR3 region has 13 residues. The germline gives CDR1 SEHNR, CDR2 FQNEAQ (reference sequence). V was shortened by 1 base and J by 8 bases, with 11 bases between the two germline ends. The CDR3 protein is CASSLGTAQGYTF. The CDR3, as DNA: TGTGCCAGCAGCTTAGGGACAGCTCAGGGCTACACCTTC.

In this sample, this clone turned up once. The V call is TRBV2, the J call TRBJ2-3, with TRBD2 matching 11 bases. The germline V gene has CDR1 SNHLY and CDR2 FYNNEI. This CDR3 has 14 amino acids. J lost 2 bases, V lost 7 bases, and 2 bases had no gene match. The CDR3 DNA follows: TGTGCCAGCACGACTAGCGGGGTCACAGATACGCAGTATTTT. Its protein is CASTTSGVTDTQYF.

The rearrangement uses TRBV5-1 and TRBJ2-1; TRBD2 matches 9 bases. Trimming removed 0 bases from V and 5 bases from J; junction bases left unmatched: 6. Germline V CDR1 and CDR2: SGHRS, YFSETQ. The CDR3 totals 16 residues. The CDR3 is CASSLVGGRAHNEQFF. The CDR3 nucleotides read TGCGCCAGCAGCTTGGTCGGCGGGAGGGCTCACAATGAGCAGTTCTTC.

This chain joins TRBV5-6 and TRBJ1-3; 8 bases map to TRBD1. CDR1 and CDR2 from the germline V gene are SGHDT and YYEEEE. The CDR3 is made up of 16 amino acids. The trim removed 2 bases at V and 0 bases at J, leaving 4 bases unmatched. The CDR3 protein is CASSFGQGASGNTIYF. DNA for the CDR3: TGTGCCAGCAGCTTCGGGCAGGGGGCCTCTGGAAACACCATATATTTT.

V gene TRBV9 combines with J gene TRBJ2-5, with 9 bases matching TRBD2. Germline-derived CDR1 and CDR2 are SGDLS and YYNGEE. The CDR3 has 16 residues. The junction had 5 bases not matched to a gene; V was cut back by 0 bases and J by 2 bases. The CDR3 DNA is TGTGCCAGCAGCGTAGAGGCTGCGGGGGGGCAAGAGACCCAGTACTTC. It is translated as CASSVEAAGGQETQYF.

CDR3 bases: TGTGCCAGCAGCTCGACTAGCGGGGGGGCAGAGACCCAGTACTTC. Amino acids: CASSSTSGGAETQYF. The chain uses TRBV5-4 and TRBJ2-5; 14 positions match TRBD2. The CDR3 spans 15 residues. Per germline, CDR1 SGHNT and CDR2 YYREEE (reference sequence). With 3 bases clipped from V and 4 bases from J, the junction kept 2 bases outside the gene matches.

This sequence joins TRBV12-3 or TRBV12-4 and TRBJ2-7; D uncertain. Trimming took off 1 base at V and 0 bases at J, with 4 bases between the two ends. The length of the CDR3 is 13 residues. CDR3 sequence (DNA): TGTGCCAGCAGTTTAGACAGCTCCTACGAGCAGTACTTC. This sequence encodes CASSLDSSYEQYF.

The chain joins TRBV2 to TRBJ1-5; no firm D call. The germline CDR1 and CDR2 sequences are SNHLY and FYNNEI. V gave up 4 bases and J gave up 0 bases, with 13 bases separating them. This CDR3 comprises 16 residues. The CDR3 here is CASSGHPLYSNQPQHF. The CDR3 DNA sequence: TGTGCCAGCAGTGGACACCCCCTCTATAGCAATCAGCCCCAGCATTTT. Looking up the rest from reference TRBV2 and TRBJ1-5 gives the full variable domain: EPEVTQTPSHQVTQMGQEVILRCVPISNHLYFYWYRQILGQKVEFLVSFYNNEISEKSEIFDDQFSVERPDGSNFTLKIRSTKLEDSAMYFCASSGHPLYSNQPQHFGDGTRLSIL.

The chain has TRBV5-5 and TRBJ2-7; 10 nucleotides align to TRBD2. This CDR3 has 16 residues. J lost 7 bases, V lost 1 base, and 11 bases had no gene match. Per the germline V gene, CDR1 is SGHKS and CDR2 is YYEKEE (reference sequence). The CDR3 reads CASSLIVPSGGNEQYF. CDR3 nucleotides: TGTGCCAGCAGCTTGATCGTGCCTAGCGGGGGAAATGAGCAGTACTTC.

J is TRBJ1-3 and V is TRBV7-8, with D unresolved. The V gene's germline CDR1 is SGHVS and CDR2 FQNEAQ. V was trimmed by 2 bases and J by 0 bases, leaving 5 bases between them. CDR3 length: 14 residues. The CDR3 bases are TGTGCCAGCAGCTTATTCGTCTCTGGAAACACCATATATTTT. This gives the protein CASSLFVSGNTIYF.

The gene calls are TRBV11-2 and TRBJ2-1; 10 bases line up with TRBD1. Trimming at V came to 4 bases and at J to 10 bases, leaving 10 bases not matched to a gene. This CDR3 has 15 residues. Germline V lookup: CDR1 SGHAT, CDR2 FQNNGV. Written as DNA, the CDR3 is TGTGCCAGCAGCTCGATCACCGGGACAGGGGAGGAGCAGTTCTTC. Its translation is CASSSITGTGEEQFF.